The 17 T cell receptor beta chains below were found in one sample sequenced in a study of blood T cell repertoires in COVID-19. Assay used: immunoSEQ multiplex PCR; TCRdb lists only in-frame clones, some missing. This repertoire shows about 250,000 clones, around 82% found once; its top ten account for around 4.7%. Sequencing input: peripheral blood. Receptors originate from a woman in her seventies with acute or convalescent COVID-19.

The chain recombines TRBV5-1 with TRBJ2-5; D not certain. This CDR3 has 13 residues. Deletions cut 4 bases from V and 5 bases from J, with 12 bases between. Per the germline V gene, CDR1 is SGHRS and CDR2 is YFSETQ. DNA of the CDR3: TGCGCCAGCAGCAGTAGCATTCGGGAGACCCAGTACTTC. Protein sequence: CASSSSIRETQYF.

The chain uses TRBV5-1 and TRBJ2-7; TRBD1 is a possible D gene (6 bases). Germline V gives CDR1 SGHRS, CDR2 YFSETQ. V gave up 4 bases and J gave up 3 bases, with 11 bases separating them. This CDR3 contains 13 residues. The CDR3, as DNA: TGCGCCAGCAGCGATACGACAGGCTACGAGCAGTACTTC. Protein sequence: CASSDTTGYEQYF.

The genes are TRBV5-6 and TRBJ2-5; the D gene is possibly TRBD1 (5 bases). The CDR3 length is 13 residues. Between the trimmed V and J ends, which lost 2 bases and 5 bases, there was a span of 10 bases. Germline values: CDR1 SGHDT, CDR2 YYEEEE. CDR3 in DNA: TGTGCCAGCAGCTTATATAGGGGCGAGACCCAGTACTTC. This gives the protein CASSLYRGETQYF.

The gene calls are TRBV5-4 and TRBJ1-4; D uncertain. V was pared by 0 bases and J by 4 bases, with 7 bases between. Looked up from germline, CDR1 is SGHNT and CDR2 is YYREEE (reference sequence). CDR3 length equals 14 residues. CDR3 in DNA: TGTGCCAGCAGCTTGGGGCGGGGTAATGAAAAACTGTTTTTT. This encodes CASSLGRGNEKLFF.

V gene TRBV6-5 combines with J gene TRBJ1-4, with D tentatively TRBD1 (5 bases). This CDR3 is 15 amino acids long. Trimming shortened V by 0 bases and J by 5 bases, and 10 bases separated the two germline ends. CDR1 MNHEY and CDR2 SVGAGI come from the germline V gene. The chain's CDR3 is CASSYSGGGNEKLFF. The CDR3 DNA is TGTGCCAGCAGTTACTCCGGGGGAGGAAATGAAAAACTGTTTTTT.

The CDR3 nucleotides are TGTGCCAGCAATTATAGGAGTAACTATGGCTACACCTTC. It translates to CASNYRSNYGYTF. J is TRBJ1-2 and V is TRBV6-6; D is undetermined. Germline CDR1 MNHNY, CDR2 SVGAGI (reference sequence). Trimming left V 7 bases short and J 1 base short, with 10 bases between. There are 13 residues in the CDR3.

The chain employs TRBV12-3 or TRBV12-4 and TRBJ1-1; D gene uncertain. V was clipped by 2 bases and J by 5 bases, with 6 bases between them. The CDR3 contains 12 residues. The CDR3 loop reads CASSLSRTEAFF. The CDR3, as DNA: TGTGCCAGCAGTTTATCCAGGACTGAAGCTTTCTTT.

This clone was seen more than once but under ten times. CDR3 sequence (DNA): TGTGCCAGCAGCTTAGCGGGACAGGGGGCCCCGCAATATGGCTACACCTTC. Amino acids: CASSLAGQGAPQYGYTF. The chain has TRBV7-2 and TRBJ1-2, with 12 bases identical to TRBD1. V lost 0 bases to trimming and J lost 5 bases; unmatched junction nucleotides: 7. The CDR3 runs to 17 residues. The V gene's germline CDR1 is SGHTA and CDR2 FQGNSA.

J is TRBJ1-1 and V is TRBV9; TRBD1 might be the D (6 bases). The CDR3 has 15 residues. Germline V gene sequence: CDR1 SGDLS, CDR2 YYNGEE. V was cut by 2 bases and J by 0 bases, with 11 bases left in between. This CDR3 is CASSVAGQMNTEAFF. In nucleotides, the CDR3 is TGTGCCAGCAGCGTCGCCGGACAGATGAACACTGAAGCTTTCTTT.

In nucleotides, the CDR3 is TGTGCCAGCAGCTTACCTCTGGGGCGGGGGAAAAACATTCAGTACTTC. This codes for CASSLPLGRGKNIQYF. This chain uses TRBV7-8 with TRBJ2-4; 7 bases line up with TRBD2. CDR1 is SGHVS and CDR2 is FQNEAQ in the germline V gene. V dropped 2 bases and J dropped 4; count of bases not matched to a gene: 8. There are 16 residues in the CDR3.

The chain combines TRBV5-1 with TRBJ2-1, with 10 positions matching TRBD2. V lost 6 bases to trimming and J lost 7 bases; unmatched junction nucleotides: 7. Germline CDR1 and CDR2: SGHRS and YFSETQ. The CDR3 extends over 14 amino acids. The CDR3 spells CASNRAGGRNEQFF. CDR3 sequence (DNA): TGCGCCAGCAACCGAGCGGGGGGGCGGAATGAGCAGTTCTTC.

This clone was counted once. The J gene is TRBJ1-2, the V gene TRBV3-1 (or the pseudogene TRBV3-2); no firm D call. The germline V gene encodes CDR1 LGHDT and CDR2 YNNKEL (reference sequence). CDR3 size: 14 residues. The germline V and J ends were trimmed by 0 bases and 2 bases, with 7 bases remaining between them. CDR3 sequence reads: CASSQDPRNYGYTF. CDR3 DNA: TGTGCCAGCAGCCAAGATCCCAGGAACTATGGCTACACCTTC.

The rearrangement links TRBV30 to TRBJ1-2; weak D call: TRBD1 (5 bases). CDR1 GTSNPN and CDR2 SVGIG come from the germline V gene (reference sequence). The CDR3 sequence is 13 residues long. Between the trimmed V and J ends, which lost 7 bases and 6 bases, there was a span of 18 bases. The CDR3 is CALRRWGGNGYTF. The CDR3 DNA reads TGTGCCTTGCGGAGATGGGGCGGGAATGGCTACACCTTC.

The chain links TRBV19 to TRBJ1-6; 8 bases line up with TRBD1. The ends lost 9 bases at V and 7 bases at J; junction bases unmatched: 8. In germline, CDR1 is LNHDA, CDR2 SQIVND (reference sequence). This CDR3 has 14 amino acids. The CDR3: CASRDSGGNSPLHF. The CDR3 coding sequence is TGTGCCAGCCGGGACTCAGGGGGCAATTCACCCCTCCACTTT.

In nucleotides, the CDR3 is TGTGCCACCAGCGAGGGGCAGGGGGCATTCTATGGCTACACCTTC. Residues: CATSEGQGAFYGYTF. This chain links TRBV15 with TRBJ1-2; 8 bases are a match to TRBD1. Trimming cost V 5 bases and J 4 bases; bases outside gene matches: 9. Germline lookup yields CDR1 LNHNV and CDR2 YYDKDF (reference sequence). This CDR3 has 15 amino acids.

The genes are TRBV24-1 and TRBJ1-6; D might be TRBD1 (6 bases). Germline V gene lookup returns CDR1 KGHDR and CDR2 SFDVKD. Between the trimmed V and J ends, which lost 2 bases and 8 bases, there was a span of 9 bases. CDR3 length: 14 residues. The CDR3 reads CATSDSYRDSPLHF. DNA for the CDR3: TGTGCCACCAGTGATTCCTACAGGGATTCACCCCTCCACTTT.

The genes are TRBV7-2 and TRBJ2-2; 9 nucleotides match TRBD1. The CDR3 runs to 14 residues. Per the germline V gene, CDR1 is SGHTA and CDR2 is FQGNSA. V lost 5 bases, J lost 8 bases, and 6 bases stayed unmatched. For the CDR3, the DNA is TGTGCCAGCAGCCCCCAACAGGGGGCAGGGGAGCTGTTTTTT. Protein sequence: CASSPQQGAGELFF.